This T cell receptor (beta chain) was sequenced in a study of human T cells and chemical hapten exposure. This clonotype was seen more than once but under ten times. The target antigen is unknown. CDR3 length equals 12 residues. Per germline, CDR1 SEHNR and CDR2 FQNEAQ (reference sequence). V was pared by 11 bases and J by 1 base, with 10 bases between. Study findings and constraints: Patch test score was positively correlated with the counts of PT1 expanded TCRs. Significantly more large CDR3 similarity clusters were formed by expanded TCRs than by controls.

As for time point: patch test 1, 2 weeks after DPC sensitization. Treatment specified: therapeutic diphenylcyclopropenone sensitization with weekly scalp DPC. Using its own MiXCR run on the RACE reads, TCRdb lists one record per CDR3 protein. The data contain 300,000 to 450,000 distinct CDR3 sequences, more than 4.5% of them singletons. This TCR was sampled from a woman between 50 and 59 years old with alopecia areata. Some clones in this sample may be carry-over from other donors' samples. Source: whole blood, taken in connection with sensitization to the hapten diphenylcyclopropenone (DPC). This chain links TRBV7-9 with TRBJ2-3; TRBD1 is a possible D gene (6 bases). CDR3 DNA sequence: TGTGCCGAAGGGGGTGGCACAGATACGCAGTATTTT. It is translated as CAEGGGTDTQYF.